The subject of this entry is one T cell receptor beta chain. This sample is drawn from a study of blood T cell repertoires in COVID-19. Overall study context: COVID-19 samples from acute and convalescent phases originated in the United States, Italy and Spain.

In the original workflow: Amplification from reference gene primers served as the basis for estimated nucleated cell counts. The table came from immunoSEQ multiplex PCR; TCRdb's copy has only in-frame clones and leaves some out. That table is the source of V, J and clone size, and D and trimming were worked out from the DNA. The sample lists approximately 39,000 clones, around 86% occurring once. The sample comprised peripheral blood. The clonotype originates from a man aged 50-60 years with active or convalescent COVID-19.

For the CDR3, the DNA is TGTGCCAGCAAAGGGGGGAACACTGAAGCTTTCTTT. As protein: CASKGGNTEAFF. The V call is TRBV2, the J call TRBJ1-1; D is possibly TRBD1 (6 bases). The CDR3 is made up of 12 amino acids. V was trimmed by 7 bases and J by 1 base, leaving 7 bases between them. The germline V gene has CDR1 SNHLY and CDR2 FYNNEI.